Each of the 20 T cell receptor beta chains below was sequenced from the same sample in a study of regulatory T cells in long-lasting Graves disease. Combining iRepertoire HTBI primers with Arm-PCR of CDR3 regions, the authors built TCR beta libraries. TCRdb itself ran the multiplex PCR reads through MiXCR, one entry per CDR3 protein. Of around 450,000 distinct CDR3 sequences listed, 20% to 25% are singletons. Time point noted: persistent/refractory GD, antithyroid drugs over 5 years with positive TRAb. After RNA was extracted from PBMCs, the TCR library was made from it. The material sequenced was peripheral blood mononuclear cells (PBMCs), taken when the disease was refractory, from a patient treated with antithyroid drugs. The receptor source for this set is a female donor with Graves disease.

The CDR3 sequence is CASSYSEGWQPQHF. CDR3 DNA: TGTGCCAGCAGTTACTCGGAGGGTTGGCAGCCCCAGCATTTT. This chain joins TRBV6-5 and TRBJ1-5; D not resolved. V lost 0 bases, J lost 7 bases, and 10 bases lay in between. Germline V gene data show CDR1 as MNHEY and CDR2 as SVGAGI. This CDR3 has 14 amino acids.

Notes on this clonotype: This sequence is one base from a far larger clone and is likely a read error. The V gene is TRBV11-3, the J gene TRBJ1-2; 9 nucleotides agree with TRBD1. CDR1 is SGHNT, CDR2 YENEEA, per germline. This CDR3 is 14 amino acids long. The CDR3 bases are TGTGCCAGCAGTCCGACAGGGGGTAGCTATGGCTACGCCTTC. Translating it yields CASSPTGGSYGYAF.

The rearrangement uses TRBV5-1 and TRBJ1-4; no clear D gene. V was trimmed by 4 bases and J by 3 bases, leaving 13 bases between them. This CDR3 has 15 residues. Germline CDR1 SGHRS, CDR2 YFSETQ. CDR3 in amino acids: CASSPGAGPNEKLFF. CDR3 nucleotides: TGCGCCAGCAGCCCTGGTGCAGGCCCTAATGAAAAACTGTTTTTT.

For the CDR3, the DNA is TGCGCCAGCAGCTTGTTGCCCCCGGGACAGGGACTGGCGGACACTGAAGCTTTCTTT. This translates into CASSLLPPGQGLADTEAFF. The V gene is TRBV5-1, the J gene TRBJ1-1; the match to TRBD1 covers 9 bases. The V gene end was trimmed by 1 base and the J gene end by 3 bases; junction bases not matched to a gene: 16. The CDR3 is made up of 19 amino acids. Germline V gene lookup returns CDR1 SGHRS and CDR2 YFSETQ.

This clonotype was detected only a few times. The chain joins TRBV19 to TRBJ1-6; tentatively, D is TRBD1 (6 bases). This CDR3 has 17 amino acids. Trimming removed 9 bases at V and 0 bases at J, with 18 bases between. From germline, CDR1 is LNHDA and CDR2 SQIVND (reference sequence). The CDR3 sequence: CASTPGTPSSYNSPLHF. For the CDR3, the DNA is TGTGCCAGCACCCCCGGGACACCGAGCTCCTATAATTCACCCCTCCACTTT.

Turning to this clonotype: This clone may be a read error of a much larger clone one base away. This chain joins TRBV20-1 and TRBJ2-1; perhaps TRBD1 as D (6 bases). CDR1 DFQATT and CDR2 SNEGSKA come from the germline V gene (reference sequence). Trimming removed 2 bases at V and 10 bases at J, with 24 bases between. The CDR3 length is 16 residues. DNA of the CDR3: TGCAGTGCTAGATGGCTGACAGGACCACAACCCTACGAGCAGTTCTTC. It translates to CSARWLTGPQPYEQFF.

This clonotype was seen many times. This chain joins TRBV28 and TRBJ1-2; no clear D gene. The germline gives CDR1 MDHEN, CDR2 SYDVKM. V was pared by 3 bases and J by 3 bases, with 2 bases between. There are 11 residues in the CDR3. CDR3 sequence: CASSFDYGYTF. The CDR3 coding sequence is TGTGCCAGCAGTTTTGACTATGGCTACACCTTC.

The rearrangement joins TRBV24-1 to TRBJ1-3, with D perhaps TRBD1 (5 bases). CDR3 length: 14 residues. Germline V CDR1 and CDR2: KGHDR, SFDVKD. V was pared by 9 bases and J by 0 bases, with 11 bases between. In DNA form, the CDR3 reads TGTGCCACCTCTGACAGAACCTCTGGAAACACCATATATTTT. It codes for CATSDRTSGNTIYF.

In its sample, this clonotype was seen many times. This chain connects TRBV30 to TRBJ1-4; no clear D. Trimming removed 5 bases at V and 8 bases at J, with 9 bases between. The CDR3 has 11 residues. The germline V gene encodes CDR1 GTSNPN and CDR2 SVGIG (reference sequence). The chain's CDR3 is CAWSQWEKLFF. The DNA for the CDR3 is TGTGCCTGGTCCCAGTGGGAAAAACTGTTTTTT.

The chain couples TRBV27 to TRBJ1-5; D is unresolved. The CDR3 loop spans 16 amino acids. Germline lookup yields CDR1 MNHEY and CDR2 SMNVEV (reference sequence). With 2 bases removed from V and 2 bases from J, the gap between germline ends came to 13 bases. This CDR3 reads CASSLLGVGGNQPQHF. CDR3 bases: TGTGCCAGCAGTTTACTTGGTGTTGGGGGCAATCAGCCCCAGCATTTT.

Ten or more counts support this clonotype. The V call is TRBV2, the J call TRBJ2-4; D remains ambiguous. The CDR3 has 13 residues. Germline-derived CDR1 and CDR2 are SNHLY and FYNNEI. Trimming stripped 4 bases from V and 0 bases from J, with 4 bases between. The CDR3 here is CASSGLAKNIQYF. In DNA, the CDR3 is TGTGCCAGCAGTGGATTAGCCAAAAACATTCAGTACTTC.

The chain recombines TRBV9 with TRBJ2-7, with 7 bases aligning to TRBD2. With 4 bases clipped from V and 6 bases from J, the junction kept 10 bases outside the gene matches. The CDR3 is made up of 14 amino acids. Germline V gives CDR1 SGDLS, CDR2 YYNGEE. Written as DNA, the CDR3 is TGTGCCAGCAGCCCCCGGACTAGTTCGGCCGAGCAGTACTTC. This gives the protein CASSPRTSSAEQYF. Supplemented by reference TRBV9 and TRBJ2-7, the full variable domain reads DSGVTQTPKHLITATGQRVTLRCSPRSGDLSVYWYQQSLDQGLQFLIQYYNGEERAKGNILERFSAQQFPDLHSELNLSSLELGDSALYFCASSPRTSSAEQYFGPGTRLTVT.

This clonotype was counted many times. The chain is built from TRBV29-1 and TRBJ1-6, with 7 nucleotides matching TRBD1. This CDR3 is built from 13 residues. Losses at the gene ends were 5 bases for V and 5 bases for J; bases not matched to a gene: 3. Per the germline V gene, CDR1 is SQVTM and CDR2 is ANQGSEA. CDR3 amino acids: CSVRQGDNSPLHF. CDR3 in DNA: TGCAGCGTTCGACAGGGCGATAATTCACCCCTCCACTTT.

The chain joins TRBV7-2 to TRBJ1-5; no definite D call. Trimming stripped 1 base from V and 3 bases from J, with 13 bases between. The V gene's germline CDR1 is SGHTA and CDR2 FQGNSA. The length of the CDR3 is 16 residues. Here the CDR3 DNA reads TGTGCCAGCAGCTTAGAGGCAGCCACGAACAATCAGCCCCAGCATTTT. It codes for CASSLEAATNNQPQHF. Using reference TRBV7-2 and TRBJ1-5 for the parts outside the CDR3, the full variable domain is GAGVSQSPSNKVTEKGKDVELRCDPISGHTALYWYRQSLGQGLEFLIYFQGNSAPDKSGLPSDRFSAERTGGSVSTLTIQRTQQEDSAVYLCASSLEAATNNQPQHFGDGTRLSIL.

This clonotype was detected ten times or more. V usage is TRBV12-3 or TRBV12-4 and J usage is TRBJ1-2; D possibly corresponds to TRBD1 (6 bases). V shed 6 bases and J shed 5 bases, with 16 bases lying between them. The CDR3 totals 14 residues. The CDR3 DNA follows: TGTGCCAGCAGCCGGACAGCCTCACTGTATGGCTACACCTTC. It specifies CASSRTASLYGYTF.

Many counts were recorded for this clonotype. The V call is TRBV28, the J call TRBJ1-3; D remains unclear. V lost 2 bases and J 2 bases, leaving 7 bases between the germline ends. CDR1 is MDHEN and CDR2 is SYDVKM in the germline V gene. CDR3 size: 14 residues. CDR3 nucleotide sequence: TGTGCCAGCAGTTTAAGAGGGACTGGAAACACCATATATTTT. This sequence encodes CASSLRGTGNTIYF.

This clonotype was seen more than once but under ten times. The J gene is TRBJ2-7, the V gene TRBV20-1, with a weak D call TRBD2 (6 bases). Trimming removed 5 bases at V and 1 base at J, with 6 bases between. The CDR3 has 11 amino acids. CDR1 DFQATT and CDR2 SNEGSKA come from the germline V gene (reference sequence). The chain's CDR3 is CSAGTSYEQYF. The CDR3, as DNA: TGCAGTGCTGGGACTTCCTACGAGCAGTACTTC.

This clonotype came up a few times. V and J are TRBV15 and TRBJ2-5; D call uncertain. Germline values: CDR1 LNHNV, CDR2 YYDKDF (reference sequence). V lost 1 base and J 4 bases, leaving 4 bases between the germline ends. This CDR3 comprises 12 residues. DNA of the CDR3: TGTGCCACCAGCAGAGTTGGAGAGACCCAGTACTTC. It is translated as CATSRVGETQYF. Drawing the rest from reference TRBV15 and TRBJ2-5, the complete variable domain is DAMVIQNPRYQVTQFGKPVTLSCSQTLNHNVMYWYQQKSSQAPKLLFHYYDKDFNNEADTPDNFQSRRPNTSFCFLDIRSPGLGDTAMYLCATSRVGETQYFGPGTRLLVL.

This clonotype appeared a few times. The rearrangement links TRBV4-2 to TRBJ1-2; TRBD1 might be the D (5 bases). There are 15 residues in the CDR3. V lost 3 bases and J 2 bases, leaving 13 bases between the germline ends. CDR1 LGHNA and CDR2 YNFKEQ come from the germline V gene. The CDR3, as DNA: TGTGCCAGCAGCCAGGGGCTGGGAGAGAACTATGGCTACACCTTC. Translating gives CASSQGLGENYGYTF.

In its sample, this clonotype was seen a few times. The rearrangement links TRBV13 to TRBJ2-2; possible D gene TRBD2, 5 bases. Trimming removed 1 base from V and 1 base from J, with 16 bases in between. CDR3 size: 18 residues. Germline CDR1 and CDR2: PRHDT and FYEKMQ (reference sequence). The DNA of the CDR3 is TGTGCCAGCAGCTTAGAATCCGGCCTAGCACAGAACACCGGGGAGCTGTTTTTT. Protein product: CASSLESGLAQNTGELFF.